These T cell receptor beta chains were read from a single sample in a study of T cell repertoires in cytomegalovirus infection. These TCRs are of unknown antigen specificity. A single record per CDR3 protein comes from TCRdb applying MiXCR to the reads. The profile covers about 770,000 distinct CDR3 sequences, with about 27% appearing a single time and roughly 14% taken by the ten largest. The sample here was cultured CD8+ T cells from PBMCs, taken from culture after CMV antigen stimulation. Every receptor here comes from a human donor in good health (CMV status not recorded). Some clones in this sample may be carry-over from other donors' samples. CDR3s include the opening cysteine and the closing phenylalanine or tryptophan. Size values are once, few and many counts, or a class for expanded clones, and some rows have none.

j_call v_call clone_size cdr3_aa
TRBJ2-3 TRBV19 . CATRNTPSTDTQYF
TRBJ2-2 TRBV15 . CATIQGGNTGELFF
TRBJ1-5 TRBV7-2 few CASSLALGVIQPQHF
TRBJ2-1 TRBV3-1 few CASAVDGGDNEQFF
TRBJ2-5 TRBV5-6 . CASSRTSGGSSLYQETQYF
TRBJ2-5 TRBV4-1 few CASSRPGGGETQYF
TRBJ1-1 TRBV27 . CASLRGGPVDTEAFF
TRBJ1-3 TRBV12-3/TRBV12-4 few CASSPITGAGNTIYF
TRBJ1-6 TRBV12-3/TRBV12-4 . CASRTGAAYNSPLHF
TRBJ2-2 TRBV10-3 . CAISESGGTGELFF
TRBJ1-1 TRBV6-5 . CASSPFSTGGRESDFF
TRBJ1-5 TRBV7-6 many CASSWGGDNQPQHF
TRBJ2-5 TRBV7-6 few CASIPGELAQTQYF
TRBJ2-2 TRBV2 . CASKGRGRAGELFF
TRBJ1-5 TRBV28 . CASSLEQINQPQHF
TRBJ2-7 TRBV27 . CASSPGFSYEQYF
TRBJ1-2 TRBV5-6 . CASSLISANYGYTF
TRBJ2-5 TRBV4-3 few CASSQDPSGGAETQYF
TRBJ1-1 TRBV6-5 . CASTRGPEAFF
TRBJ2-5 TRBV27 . CASSPRGLGETQYF
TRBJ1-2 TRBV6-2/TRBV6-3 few CASSTGQPYGYTF
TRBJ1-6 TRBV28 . CASSLSPGVNNSPLHF
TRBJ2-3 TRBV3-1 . CASSQEVGVYTDTQYF
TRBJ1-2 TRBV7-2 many CASSLARRANYGYTF
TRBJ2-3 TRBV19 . CASSLLAGGLRDTQYF
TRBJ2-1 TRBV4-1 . CASSQDPSGGNYNEQFF
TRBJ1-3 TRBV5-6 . CASSFGTGNTGNTIYF
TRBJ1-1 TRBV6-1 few CASSEWEGGRAFF
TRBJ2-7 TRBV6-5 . CASSFTGSPYEQYF
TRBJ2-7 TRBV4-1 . CASSQEGQSYEQYF
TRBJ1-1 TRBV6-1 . CASSELTVPNTEAFF
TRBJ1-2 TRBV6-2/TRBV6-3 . CASHPQALYGYTF
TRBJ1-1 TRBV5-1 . CASSLYGTGIGGDTEAFF
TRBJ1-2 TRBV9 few CASSVEGADGYTF
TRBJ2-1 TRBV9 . CASSVQTSYNEQFF
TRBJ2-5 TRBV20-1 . CSARSGQSQETQYF